This TCR beta chain derives from a study of shared clonotypes between healthy human individuals. For the study at large: The cohort comprised a couple of women and a few men. Their ages spanned 18 to 49 years.

As regards this clone: With a far larger clone one base away, a read error is the likely cause.

Genomic DNA belonging to each subset was distributed in equal measure over several immunoSEQ plates. The team ran DNA from unsorted PBMCs on ten immunoSEQ deep assay plates for sequencing. Profiled with immunoSEQ multiplex PCR; TCRdb holds only in-frame clones, not every one. The table records some 450,000 clones, 70% to 80% of them present only once. The sequenced sample was PBMCs. The clonotype originates from a woman between 40 and 50 years old in good health. Some clones in this sample may be carry-over from other donors' samples.

This chain's CDR3 is CAGSLGGVEELFF. CDR3 DNA: TGTGCCGGCAGCTTAGGAGGAGTAGAGGAGCTGTTTTTT. The chain couples TRBV7-7 to TRBJ2-2; D possibly corresponds to TRBD2 (5 bases). Germline assignment: CDR1 SSHAT and CDR2 FNYEAQ (reference sequence). The CDR3 extends over 13 amino acids.